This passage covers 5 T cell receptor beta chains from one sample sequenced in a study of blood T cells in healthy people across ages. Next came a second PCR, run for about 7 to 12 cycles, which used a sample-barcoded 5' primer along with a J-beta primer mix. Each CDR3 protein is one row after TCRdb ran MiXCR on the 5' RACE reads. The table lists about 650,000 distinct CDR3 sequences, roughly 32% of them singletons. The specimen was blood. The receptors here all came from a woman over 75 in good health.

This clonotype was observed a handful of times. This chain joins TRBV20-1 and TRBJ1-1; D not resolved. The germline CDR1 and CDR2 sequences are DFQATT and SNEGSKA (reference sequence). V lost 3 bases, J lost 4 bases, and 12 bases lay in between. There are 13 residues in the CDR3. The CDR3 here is CSASRQYPTEAFF. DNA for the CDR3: TGCAGTGCTAGTCGGCAATACCCCACTGAAGCTTTCTTT.

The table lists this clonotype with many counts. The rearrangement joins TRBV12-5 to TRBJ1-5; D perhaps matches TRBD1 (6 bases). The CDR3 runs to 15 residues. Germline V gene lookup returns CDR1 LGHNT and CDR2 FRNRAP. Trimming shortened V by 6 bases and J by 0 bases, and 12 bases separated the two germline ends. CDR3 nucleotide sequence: TGTGCTAGTGGCCCGACAGGCCTTAGCAATCAGCCCCAGCATTTT. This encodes CASGPTGLSNQPQHF. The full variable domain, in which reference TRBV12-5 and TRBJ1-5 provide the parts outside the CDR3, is DARVTQTPRHKVTEMGQEVTMRCQPILGHNTVFWYRQTMMQGLELLAYFRNRAPLDDSGMPKDRFSAEMPDATLATLKIQPSEPRDSAVYFCASGPTGLSNQPQHFGDGTRLSIL.

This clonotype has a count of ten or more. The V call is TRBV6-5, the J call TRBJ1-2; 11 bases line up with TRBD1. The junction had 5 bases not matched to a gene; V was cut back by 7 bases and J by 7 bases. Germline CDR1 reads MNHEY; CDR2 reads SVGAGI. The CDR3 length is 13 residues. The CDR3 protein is CASTGQGAIGYTF. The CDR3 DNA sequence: TGTGCCAGCACAGGACAGGGGGCAATTGGCTACACCTTC.

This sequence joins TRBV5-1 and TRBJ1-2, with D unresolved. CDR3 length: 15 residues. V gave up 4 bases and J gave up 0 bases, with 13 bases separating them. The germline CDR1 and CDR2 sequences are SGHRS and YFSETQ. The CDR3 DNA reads TGCGCCAGCAGCAAAAGACAAGAAGCTAACTATGGCTACACCTTC. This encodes CASSKRQEANYGYTF.

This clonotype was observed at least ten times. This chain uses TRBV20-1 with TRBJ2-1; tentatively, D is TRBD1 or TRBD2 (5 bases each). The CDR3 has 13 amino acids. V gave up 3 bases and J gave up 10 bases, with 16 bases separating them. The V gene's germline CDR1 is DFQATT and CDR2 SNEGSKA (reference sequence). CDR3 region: CSASLEGTGEQFF. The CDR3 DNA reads TGCAGTGCTAGCCTTGAGGGGACCGGGGAGCAGTTCTTC.